The T cell receptor (beta chain) under discussion was sequenced for a study of blood T cell repertoires in COVID-19. Overall study: The samples span acute and convalescent COVID-19 from the United States, Italy and Spain.

Original processing methods: The authors estimated nucleated cell counts from reference gene primer amplification. The assay was immunoSEQ multiplex PCR, and TCRdb's table has in-frame clones only and misses some. V and J calls and clone size are those listed in that table; D and trimming were worked out from the DNA. The sample records about 410,000 clones, 80% to 90% being singletons. Trimming cost V 4 bases and J 10 bases; bases outside gene matches: 11. The germline V gene has CDR1 MRHNA and CDR2 SNTAGT. The CDR3 totals 16 residues. This receptor was identified in a woman aged 25 to 39 with active or convalescent COVID-19. Sequenced material: peripheral blood. The gene calls are TRBV6-4 and TRBJ1-6, with 9 bases that match TRBD1. The chain's CDR3 is CASSASRTGDGSPLHF. The CDR3 DNA follows: TGTGCCAGCAGTGCCTCGAGGACAGGGGATGGCTCACCCCTCCACTTT.